The clone carrying this T cell receptor (beta chain) was observed a few times. The antigen is unknown. These data belong to a study of beta chain features in type 1 diabetes. CDR3 length: 16 residues. The junction had 12 bases not matched to a gene; V was cut back by 6 bases and J by 8 bases. Germline CDR1 and CDR2: LGHNT and FRNRAP. Expressed TCRB transcripts were sequenced because the entire RNA isolate underwent reverse transcription. Profiling relied on immunoSEQ multiplex PCR, and the TCRdb table lists in-frame clones only, not all of them. Among around 690,000 clones listed, roughly 12% were seen once. The study, taken as a whole, reports: TCRB CDR3s from Type 1 diabetes patients were moderately but significantly shorter in all four CD4+ subsets.

The chain employs TRBV12-5 and TRBJ2-1; 11 nucleotides match TRBD2. What was sequenced was naive CD4+ T cells from blood. This clonotype originated in a young man with type 1 diabetes. The CDR3 sequence is CASGSRPGLAVHEQFF. The DNA for the CDR3 is TGTGCTAGTGGATCCCGTCCGGGACTAGCGGTCCATGAGCAGTTCTTC.